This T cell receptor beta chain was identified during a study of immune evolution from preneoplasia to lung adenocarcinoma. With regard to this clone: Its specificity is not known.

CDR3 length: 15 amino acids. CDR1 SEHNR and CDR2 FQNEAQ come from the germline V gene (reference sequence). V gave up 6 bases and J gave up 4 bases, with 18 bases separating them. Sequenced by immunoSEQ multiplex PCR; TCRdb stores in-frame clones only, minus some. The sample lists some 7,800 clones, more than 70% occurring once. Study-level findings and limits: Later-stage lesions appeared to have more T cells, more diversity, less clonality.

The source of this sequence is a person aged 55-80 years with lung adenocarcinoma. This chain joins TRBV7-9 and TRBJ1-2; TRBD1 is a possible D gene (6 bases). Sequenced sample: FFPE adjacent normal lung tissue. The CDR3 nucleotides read TGTGCCAGCAGGGGGGCAGCGCCTTCCGGCTATGGCTACACCTTC. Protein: CASRGAAPSGYGYTF.